This entry lists 20 T cell receptor beta chains sequenced from one sample in a study of cytomegalovirus exposure and HLA in healthy donors. This PCR relied on a set of 60 Vbeta primers and 13 Jbeta primers. The table came from immunoSEQ multiplex PCR; TCRdb's copy has only in-frame clones and leaves some out. The sample has 150,000 or so clones, 60% to 80% seen once; the top ten hold 11%. Sequenced material: PBMCs. The receptors come from a man younger than 30 in good health and CMV-seropositive.

This clone was counted only a few times. The chain links TRBV29-1 to TRBJ2-1, with D maybe TRBD2 (6 bases). V shed 7 bases and J shed 4 bases, with 14 bases lying between them. The CDR3 spans 13 residues. CDR1 and CDR2 from the germline V gene are SQVTM and ANQGSEA. The CDR3 DNA is TGCAGCGCCCGCGGAGGGGCTTACAATGAGCAGTTCTTC. Translated: CSARGGAYNEQFF.

The CDR3 loop reads CASSRDKEGRGNEQFF. The CDR3 DNA sequence: TGTGCCAGCAGCCGAGATAAAGAGGGGAGGGGCAATGAGCAGTTCTTC. The J gene is TRBJ2-1, the V gene TRBV5-6, with 7 bases that match TRBD2. V lost 4 bases to trimming and J lost 6 bases; unmatched junction nucleotides: 13. The CDR3 spans 16 residues. The germline CDR1 and CDR2 sequences are SGHDT and YYEEEE.

This sequence joins TRBV6-6 and TRBJ1-5; no reliable D call. The V gene's germline CDR1 is MNHNY and CDR2 SVGAGI (reference sequence). The length of the CDR3 is 14 residues. V was shortened by 0 bases and J by 4 bases, with 7 bases between the two germline ends. CDR3 sequence: CASSYSNRNQPQHF. The CDR3 DNA sequence: TGTGCCAGCAGTTACTCGAACCGGAATCAGCCCCAGCATTTT.

The chain has TRBV9 and TRBJ1-5; 7 nucleotides align to TRBD1. The CDR3 extends over 15 amino acids. Germline CDR1 reads SGDLS; CDR2 reads YYNGEE. Trimming took 7 bases from V and 3 from J; bases not matched to a gene: 10. This chain's CDR3 is CASGDRQGINQPQHF. For the CDR3, the DNA is TGTGCCAGCGGAGACAGACAGGGCATCAATCAGCCCCAGCATTTT. Supplemented by reference TRBV9 and TRBJ1-5, the full variable domain reads DSGVTQTPKHLITATGQRVTLRCSPRSGDLSVYWYQQSLDQGLQFLIQYYNGEERAKGNILERFSAQQFPDLHSELNLSSLELGDSALYFCASGDRQGINQPQHFGDGTRLSIL.

The CDR3 here is CASSIDRGTGHTGELFF. As DNA, the CDR3 is TGTGCCAGTAGTATAGATCGAGGGACAGGGCACACCGGGGAGCTGTTTTTT. The chain recombines TRBV19 with TRBJ2-2, with 9 positions matching TRBD1. The ends lost 0 bases at V and 3 bases at J; junction bases unmatched: 5. The germline V gene has CDR1 LNHDA and CDR2 SQIVND (reference sequence). The CDR3 totals 17 residues.

The chain couples TRBV28 to TRBJ2-3; 10 bases are a match to TRBD1. Losses at the gene ends were 5 bases for V and 5 bases for J; bases not matched to a gene: 7. The CDR3 consists of 15 residues. The V gene's germline CDR1 is MDHEN and CDR2 SYDVKM. In DNA form, the CDR3 reads TGTGCCAGCAGTCGACAGGGGGCGCATGAAGATACGCAGTATTTT. Translating it yields CASSRQGAHEDTQYF.

V and J are TRBV19 and TRBJ2-3; D is possibly TRBD2 (6 bases). CDR3 size: 14 residues. Germline V gives CDR1 LNHDA, CDR2 SQIVND (reference sequence). V dropped 5 bases and J dropped 5 bases, with 14 bases sitting between them. The CDR3 here is CASSLSGARDTQYF. CDR3 bases: TGTGCCAGTAGTCTTAGCGGCGCACGAGATACGCAGTATTTT.

The chain joins TRBV11-2 to TRBJ2-7; tentatively, D is TRBD2 (5 bases). CDR3 length: 13 amino acids. The V gene lost 5 bases and the J gene lost 6 bases, with 14 bases spanning the gap. The germline V gene encodes CDR1 SGHAT and CDR2 FQNNGV. CDR3 residues: CASSTSGGSEQYF. CDR3 in DNA: TGTGCCAGCAGCACCAGTGGAGGATCCGAGCAGTACTTC.

The chain recombines TRBV7-2 with TRBJ2-2; D gene unclear. Germline values: CDR1 SGHTA, CDR2 FQGNSA. The CDR3 is made up of 12 amino acids. The ends were cut back, 4 bases at V and 9 bases at J, with 9 bases in the middle. The CDR3 DNA reads as TGTGCCAGCAGCTCCCTTTCTCGGGAGCTGTTTTTT. It translates to CASSSLSRELFF.

This chain connects TRBV7-9 to TRBJ2-5, with no clear D. The CDR3 sequence is 13 residues long. Trimming took 4 bases from V and 5 from J, leaving 11 bases between them. Germline CDR1 reads SEHNR; CDR2 reads FQNEAQ (reference sequence). CDR3 protein: CASSSYPRETQYF. As DNA, the CDR3 is TGTGCCAGCAGCTCTTACCCTCGGGAGACCCAGTACTTC. Looking up the rest from reference TRBV7-9 and TRBJ2-5 gives the full variable domain: DTGVSQNPRHKITKRGQNVTFRCDPISEHNRLYWYRQTLGQGPEFLTYFQNEAQLEKSRLLSDRFSAERPKGSFSTLEIQRTEQGDSAMYLCASSSYPRETQYFGPGTRLLVL.

The gene calls are TRBV6-5 and TRBJ2-5; D may be TRBD2 (5 bases). V was trimmed by 6 bases and J by 5 bases, leaving 10 bases between them. Germline V gives CDR1 MNHEY, CDR2 SVGAGI. The length of the CDR3 is 12 residues. CDR3 loop: CASSRTGETQYF. The CDR3 DNA sequence: TGTGCCAGCAGCAGGACTGGGGAGACCCAGTACTTC.

The rearrangement links TRBV28 to TRBJ1-5, with a possible D match to TRBD1 (5 bases). V was cut by 3 bases and J by 9 bases, with 9 bases left in between. The CDR3 runs to 12 residues. In germline, CDR1 is MDHEN, CDR2 SYDVKM. The DNA of the CDR3 is TGTGCCAGCAGTTTGACCGGGGGGCCCCAGCATTTT. Translating it yields CASSLTGGPQHF. Full variable domain (rest looked up from reference TRBV28 and TRBJ1-5): DVKVTQSSRYLVKRTGEKVFLECVQDMDHENMFWYRQDPGLGLRLIYFSYDVKMKEKGDIPEGYSVSREKKERFSLILESASTNQTSMYLCASSLTGGPQHFGDGTRLSIL.

This chain connects TRBV15 to TRBJ1-2, with TRBD1 identical over 9 bases. CDR3 length: 16 amino acids. With 0 bases clipped from V and 8 bases from J, the junction kept 10 bases outside the gene matches. Germline V gene data show CDR1 as LNHNV and CDR2 as YYDKDF (reference sequence). In DNA, the CDR3 is TGTGCCACCAGCAGAGATCCGCCGGGACAGGGTAGCGGCTACACCTTC. Translation gives CATSRDPPGQGSGYTF.

The V gene is TRBV19, the J gene TRBJ1-5; D is possibly TRBD1 (5 bases). Trimming removed 3 bases at V and 1 base at J, with 16 bases between. Germline-derived CDR1 and CDR2 are LNHDA and SQIVND (reference sequence). The CDR3 has 17 residues. CDR3 amino acids: CASSIFLQGTSNQPQHF. CDR3 in DNA: TGTGCCAGTAGTATTTTCCTTCAGGGTACAAGCAATCAGCCCCAGCATTTT.

The chain has TRBV2 and TRBJ2-3; TRBD2 aligns across 9 bases. CDR3 length: 16 amino acids. Trimming cost V 2 bases and J 1 base; bases outside gene matches: 4. Germline V gene data show CDR1 as SNHLY and CDR2 as FYNNEI. CDR3 in amino acids: CASSELTSGGTDTQYF. The CDR3 DNA reads as TGTGCCAGCAGTGAACTGACTAGCGGAGGCACAGATACGCAGTATTTT.

In the case of this clone: A junction boundary mismatches the germline segment, possibly from a read error. J is TRBJ2-1 and V is TRBV27, with no clear D. The CDR3 loop spans 9 amino acids. Germline-derived CDR1 and CDR2 are MNHEY and SMNVEV (reference sequence). DNA of the CDR3: TGCCAGAAAAAAAATGAGCAGTTCTTC. It is translated as CQKKNEQFF.

The chain couples TRBV5-4 to TRBJ2-5; the D gene is possibly TRBD1 (6 bases). V lost 4 bases and J lost 3, with 16 bases in between. CDR1 SGHNT and CDR2 YYREEE come from the germline V gene (reference sequence). The CDR3 contains 15 residues. The CDR3 nucleotides are TGTGCCAGCAGCACCCCACAGGGATCGAAAGAGACCCAGTACTTC. Encoded protein: CASSTPQGSKETQYF.

CDR3 residues: CASSRSRGKNIQYF. CDR3 nucleotides: TGTGCCAGCAGCCGAAGTAGGGGCAAAAACATTCAGTACTTC. This chain uses TRBV14 with TRBJ2-4; D may be TRBD1 (5 bases). Deletions cut 4 bases from V and 3 bases from J, with 10 bases between. Germline V gene lookup returns CDR1 SGHDN and CDR2 FVKESK. The length of the CDR3 is 14 residues.

The chain has TRBV6-4 and TRBJ2-3, with a tentative D call TRBD2 (6 bases). This CDR3 spans 12 amino acids. Germline V lookup: CDR1 MRHNA, CDR2 SNTAGT. Trimming shortened V by 4 bases and J by 8 bases, and 10 bases separated the two germline ends. For the CDR3, the DNA is TGTGCCAGCAGTGGGCCCGGGGGTACGCAGTATTTT. Translated, it gives CASSGPGGTQYF.

Only a few counts were recorded for this clone. The chain recombines TRBV7-2 with TRBJ2-5; D possibly corresponds to TRBD2 (6 bases). The V and J ends lost 5 bases and 3 bases respectively, with 13 bases between them. Germline CDR1 is SGHTA and CDR2 is FQGNSA. The CDR3 is made up of 14 amino acids. CDR3 sequence (DNA): TGTGCCAGCAGCACCCGGGACTTCAAAGAGACCCAGTACTTC. Its translation is CASSTRDFKETQYF. Full variable domain (outside the CDR3, taken from reference TRBV7-2 and TRBJ2-5): GAGVSQSPSNKVTEKGKDVELRCDPISGHTALYWYRQSLGQGLEFLIYFQGNSAPDKSGLPSDRFSAERTGGSVSTLTIQRTQQEDSAVYLCASSTRDFKETQYFGPGTRLLVL.